This T cell receptor beta chain was recovered during a study of blood T cell repertoires in COVID-19 (dated by TCRdb to the early 2020s). In terms of the full investigation: Samples covering the acute and convalescent phases of COVID-19 were provided by collaborators in the United States, Italy and Spain. The material from the prospective study consisted of cDNA or gDNA derived from T cells, B-cell-depleted T cells, or PBMCs. The dataset comprised deeply sampled blood TCRbeta repertoires from subjects exposed to, actively infected with, or recovered from COVID-19. The repertoires were made available in a free public database intended to serve as a resource for research on the immune response to SARS-CoV-2. The samples were drawn from the first 160 participants of the ongoing ImmuneRACE study and from about 1,200 subjects provided by 6 global collaborators. Sample metadata almost always included a de-identified subject ID, COVID-19 status, age in years and sex. Where HLA class I and class II types were available, the types were taken from metadata supplied by the sample provider, not from assay-based typing. What the authors observed across the whole study: The quantity of clinical and demographic metadata differed by source and by participant and was supplied without curation.

The immunoSEQ Assay, a bias-controlled multiplex PCR, was used to amplify TCRbeta CDR3 regions from genomic DNA. The authors' pipeline ran thus. Within the assay, amplification of reference gene primers was used to estimate how many nucleated cells each sample contained. Sequence reads were collapsed and filtered to measure the absolute abundance of every unique TCRbeta CDR3 rearrangement. For each sample, productive Simpson clonality was calculated as the square root of Simpson's diversity index over productive rearrangements. Not all clones reach the TCRdb copy of this immuneACCESS table, which keeps in-frame sequences only. Checked studies attribute under half of the gap to unresolved V genes and leave the rest unexplained. V and J calls plus clone size are reproduced from that table; the DNA served to infer D and trimming. This sample lists 150,000 to 200,000 clones; around 83% were detected once. About 0.95% of the sample is in the top ten clones.

At the junction V is shortened by 5 bases and J by 1 base, with 13 bases in between. Counted from cysteine to phenylalanine, this CDR3 has 15 amino acids. The DNA shown is the 45-base CDR3, in frame from base 1. Based on the germline V gene (reference sequence), the CDR1 and CDR2 sequences are MNHEY and SMNVEV. Collaborating institutions collected whole blood in K2EDTA tubes following their own protocols. For TCRbeta analysis, collaborators shipped samples as frozen whole blood, isolated PBMCs, or DNA extracted from either of those sample types. For this clone: Its antigen is currently not known. The record has no base qualities; no much larger clone is one base away.

The source is a man aged 18 to 30 with acute or convalescent COVID-19. The material sequenced was peripheral blood. The chain is assembled from TRBV27 and TRBJ2-3; the D segment cannot be called with confidence. The sequenced DNA is TGTGCCAGCAGTAAGACTCCCCTAGGCACAGATACGCAGTATTTT. This translates into CASSKTPLGTDTQYF.